This T cell receptor beta chain was recovered during a study of blood T cell repertoires in COVID-19. Sequenced by immunoSEQ multiplex PCR; TCRdb stores in-frame clones only, minus some. The sample shows some 240,000 clones, around 90% of them seen only once. The CDR3 is 15 amino acids. The junction had 5 bases not matched to a gene; V was cut back by 6 bases and J by 1 base. Germline V gene data show CDR1 as MDHEN and CDR2 as SYDVKM. The receptor was derived from a man in his 60s who had recovered from COVID-19. V is TRBV28 and J is TRBJ2-3, with 9 bases identical to TRBD1. Sequencing was done on a sample of peripheral blood. The CDR3 nucleotides are TGTGCCAGCAGCCCCAGGGACAGGGGCACAGATACGCAGTATTTT. Translated, it gives CASSPRDRGTDTQYF.